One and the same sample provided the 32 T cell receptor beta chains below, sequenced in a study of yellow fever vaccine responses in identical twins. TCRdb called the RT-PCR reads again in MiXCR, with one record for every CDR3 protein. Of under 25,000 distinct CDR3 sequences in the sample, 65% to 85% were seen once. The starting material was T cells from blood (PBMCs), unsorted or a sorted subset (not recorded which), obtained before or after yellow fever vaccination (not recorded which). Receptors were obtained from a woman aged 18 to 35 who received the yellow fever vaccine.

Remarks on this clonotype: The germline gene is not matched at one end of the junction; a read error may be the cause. The CDR3 loop reads CAISESGQGNSPLHF. CDR3 in DNA: TGTGCCATCAGTGAGTCGGGACAGGGGAATTCACCCCTCCACTTT. The genes are TRBV6-4 and TRBJ1-6; TRBD1 matches 10 bases. The CDR3 length is 15 residues. Germline V gives CDR1 MRHNA, CDR2 SNTAGT.

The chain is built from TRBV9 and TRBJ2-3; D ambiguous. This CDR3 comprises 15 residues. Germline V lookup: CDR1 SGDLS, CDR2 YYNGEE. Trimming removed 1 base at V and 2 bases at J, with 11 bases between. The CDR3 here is CASSVSLRTTDTQYF. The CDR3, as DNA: TGTGCCAGCAGCGTAAGTCTTAGAACCACAGATACGCAGTATTTT. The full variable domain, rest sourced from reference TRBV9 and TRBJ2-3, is DSGVTQTPKHLITATGQRVTLRCSPRSGDLSVYWYQQSLDQGLQFLIQYYNGEERAKGNILERFSAQQFPDLHSELNLSSLELGDSALYFCASSVSLRTTDTQYFGPGTRLTVL.

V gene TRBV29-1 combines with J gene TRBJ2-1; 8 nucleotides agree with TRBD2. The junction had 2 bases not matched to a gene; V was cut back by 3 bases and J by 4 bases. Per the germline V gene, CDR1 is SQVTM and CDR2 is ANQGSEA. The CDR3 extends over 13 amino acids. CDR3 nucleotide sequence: TGCAGCGTTGAGCCTAGCGGGTACAATGAGCAGTTCTTC. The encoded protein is CSVEPSGYNEQFF.

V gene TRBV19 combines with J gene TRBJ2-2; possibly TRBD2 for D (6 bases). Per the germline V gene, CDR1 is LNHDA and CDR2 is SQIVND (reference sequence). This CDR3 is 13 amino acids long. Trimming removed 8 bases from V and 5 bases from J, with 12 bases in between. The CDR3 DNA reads TGTGCCAGTCTCGGGGGACGGACCGGGGAGCTGTTTTTT. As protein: CASLGGRTGELFF.

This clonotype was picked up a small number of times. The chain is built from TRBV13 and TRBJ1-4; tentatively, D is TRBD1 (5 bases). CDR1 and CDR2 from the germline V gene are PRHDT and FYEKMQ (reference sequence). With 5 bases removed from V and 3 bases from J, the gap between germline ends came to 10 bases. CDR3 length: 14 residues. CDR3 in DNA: TGTGCCAGCAGCCCCGGCAGGGCTAATGAAAAACTGTTTTTT. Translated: CASSPGRANEKLFF.

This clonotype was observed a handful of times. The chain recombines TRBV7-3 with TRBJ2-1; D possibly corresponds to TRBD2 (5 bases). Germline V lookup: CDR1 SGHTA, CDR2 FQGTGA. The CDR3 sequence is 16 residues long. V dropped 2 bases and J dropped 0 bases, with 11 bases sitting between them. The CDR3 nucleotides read TGTGCCAGCAGCTTAGAGGGTTCCAGCTCCTACAATGAGCAGTTCTTC. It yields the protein CASSLEGSSSYNEQFF.

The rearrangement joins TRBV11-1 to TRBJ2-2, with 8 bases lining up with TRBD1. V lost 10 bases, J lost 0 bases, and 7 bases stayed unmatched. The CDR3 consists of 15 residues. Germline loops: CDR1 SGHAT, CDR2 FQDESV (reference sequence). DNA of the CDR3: TGTGCCAACAACCAACAGGGGGCGAACACCGGGGAGCTGTTTTTT. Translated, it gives CANNQQGANTGELFF. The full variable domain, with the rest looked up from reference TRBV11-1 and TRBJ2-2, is EAEVAQSPRYKITEKSQAVAFWCDPISGHATLYWYRQILGQGPELLVQFQDESVVDDSQLPKDRFSAERLKGVDSTLKIQPAELGDSAMYLCANNQQGANTGELFFGEGSRLTVL.

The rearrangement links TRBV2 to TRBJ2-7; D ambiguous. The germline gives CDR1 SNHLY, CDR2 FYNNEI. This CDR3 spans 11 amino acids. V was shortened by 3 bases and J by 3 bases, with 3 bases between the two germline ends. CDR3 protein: CASSDYYEQYV. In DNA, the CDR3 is TGTGCCAGCAGTGATTACTACGAGCAGTACGTC.

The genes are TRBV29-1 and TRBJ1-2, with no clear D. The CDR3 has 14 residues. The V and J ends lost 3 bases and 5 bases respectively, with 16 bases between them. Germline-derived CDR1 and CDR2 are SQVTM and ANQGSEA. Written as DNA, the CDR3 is TGCAGCGTTGAGCCCGCGGGGAGAAGTTATGGCTACACCTTC. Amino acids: CSVEPAGRSYGYTF.

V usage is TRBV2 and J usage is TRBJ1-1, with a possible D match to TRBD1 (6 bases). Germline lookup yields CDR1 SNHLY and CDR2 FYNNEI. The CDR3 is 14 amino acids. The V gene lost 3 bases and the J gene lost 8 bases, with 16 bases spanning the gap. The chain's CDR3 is CASSEAGEGTEAFF. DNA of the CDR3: TGTGCCAGCAGTGAGGCAGGGGAGGGGACAGAAGCTTTCTTT.

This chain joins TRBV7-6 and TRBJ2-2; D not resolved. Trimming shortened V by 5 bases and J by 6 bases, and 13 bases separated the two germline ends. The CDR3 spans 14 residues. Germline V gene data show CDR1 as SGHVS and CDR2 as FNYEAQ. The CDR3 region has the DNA TGTGCCAGCAGCGCTACAGTGACCGCCGGGGAGCTGTTTTTT. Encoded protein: CASSATVTAGELFF. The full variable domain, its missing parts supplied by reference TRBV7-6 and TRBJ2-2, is GAGVSQSPRYKVTKRGQDVALRCDPISGHVSLYWYRQALGQGPEFLTYFNYEAQQDKSGLPNDRFSAERPEGSISTLTIQRTEQRDSAMYRCASSATVTAGELFFGEGSRLTVL.

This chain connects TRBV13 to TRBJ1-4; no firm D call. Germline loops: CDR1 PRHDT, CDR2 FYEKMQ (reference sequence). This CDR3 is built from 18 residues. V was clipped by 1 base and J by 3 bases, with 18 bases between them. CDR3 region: CASSLVLVTLVSNEKLFF. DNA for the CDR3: TGTGCCAGCAGCTTAGTCCTCGTCACACTTGTTTCTAATGAAAAACTGTTTTTT.

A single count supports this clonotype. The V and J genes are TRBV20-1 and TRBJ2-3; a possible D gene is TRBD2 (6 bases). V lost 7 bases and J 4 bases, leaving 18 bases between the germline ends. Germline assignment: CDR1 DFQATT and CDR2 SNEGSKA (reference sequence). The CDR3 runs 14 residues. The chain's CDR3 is CSVPGLRLSDTQYF. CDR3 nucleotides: TGCAGTGTTCCGGGACTCCGACTGTCAGATACGCAGTATTTT.

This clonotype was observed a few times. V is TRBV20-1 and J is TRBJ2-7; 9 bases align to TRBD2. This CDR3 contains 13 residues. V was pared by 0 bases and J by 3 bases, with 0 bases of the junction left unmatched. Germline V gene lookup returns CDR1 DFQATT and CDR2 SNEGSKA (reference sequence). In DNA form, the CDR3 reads TGCAGTGCTAGAGAACTAGCGGGCTACGAGCAGTACTTC. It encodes CSARELAGYEQYF.

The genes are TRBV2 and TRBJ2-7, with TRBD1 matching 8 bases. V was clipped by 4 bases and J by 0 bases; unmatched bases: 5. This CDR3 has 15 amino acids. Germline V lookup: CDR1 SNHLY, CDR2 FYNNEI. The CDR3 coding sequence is TGTGCCAGCAGTGTCTTGGGACAGGACTCCTACGAGCAGTACTTC. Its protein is CASSVLGQDSYEQYF. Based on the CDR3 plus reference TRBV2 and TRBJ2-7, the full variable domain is EPEVTQTPSHQVTQMGQEVILRCVPISNHLYFYWYRQILGQKVEFLVSFYNNEISEKSEIFDDQFSVERPDGSNFTLKIRSTKLEDSAMYFCASSVLGQDSYEQYFGPGTRLTVT.

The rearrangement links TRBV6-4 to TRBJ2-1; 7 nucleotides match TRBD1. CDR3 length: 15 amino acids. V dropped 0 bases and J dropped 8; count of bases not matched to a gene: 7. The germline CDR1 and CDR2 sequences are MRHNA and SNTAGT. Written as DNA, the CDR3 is TGTGCCAGCAGTGACTCTGGGACAGCGCCCTATGAGCAGTTCTTC. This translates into CASSDSGTAPYEQFF.

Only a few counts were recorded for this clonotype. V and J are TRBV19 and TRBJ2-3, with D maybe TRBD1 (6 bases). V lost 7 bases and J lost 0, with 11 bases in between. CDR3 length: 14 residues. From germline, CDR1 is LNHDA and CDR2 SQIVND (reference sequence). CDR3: CASKPGVSTDTQYF. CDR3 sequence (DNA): TGTGCCAGTAAGCCAGGGGTTAGCACAGATACGCAGTATTTT.

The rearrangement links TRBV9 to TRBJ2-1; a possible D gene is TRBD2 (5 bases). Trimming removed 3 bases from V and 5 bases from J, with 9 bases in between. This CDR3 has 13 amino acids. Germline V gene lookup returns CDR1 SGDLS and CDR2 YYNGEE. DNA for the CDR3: TGTGCCAGCAGCGGAGGGTTTAACAATGAGCAGTTCTTC. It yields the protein CASSGGFNNEQFF.

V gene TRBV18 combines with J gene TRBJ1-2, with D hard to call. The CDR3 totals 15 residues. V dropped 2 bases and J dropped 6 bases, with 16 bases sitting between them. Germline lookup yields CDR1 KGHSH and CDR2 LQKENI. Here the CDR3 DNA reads TGTGCCAGCTCACCAAACCGCCGTAGGGAAGATGGCTACACCTTC. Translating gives CASSPNRRREDGYTF.

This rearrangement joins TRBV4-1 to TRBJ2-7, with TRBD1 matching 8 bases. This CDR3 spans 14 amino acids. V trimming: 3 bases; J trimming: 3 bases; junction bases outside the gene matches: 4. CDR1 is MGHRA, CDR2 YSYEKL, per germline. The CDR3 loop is CASSQTDRGYEQYV. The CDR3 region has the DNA TGCGCCAGCAGCCAGACCGACAGGGGCTACGAGCAGTACGTC.

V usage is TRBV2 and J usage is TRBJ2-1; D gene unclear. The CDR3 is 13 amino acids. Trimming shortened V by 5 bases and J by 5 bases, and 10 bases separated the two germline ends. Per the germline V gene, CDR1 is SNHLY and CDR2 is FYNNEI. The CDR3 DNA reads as TGTGCCAGCAGTACTTACCTCGACAATGAGCAGTTCTTC. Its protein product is CASSTYLDNEQFF.

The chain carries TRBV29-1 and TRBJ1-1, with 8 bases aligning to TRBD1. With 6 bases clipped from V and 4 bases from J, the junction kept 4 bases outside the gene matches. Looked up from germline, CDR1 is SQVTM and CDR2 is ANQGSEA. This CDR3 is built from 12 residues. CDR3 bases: TGCAGCGTCCGGACAGGGTTCACTGAAGCTTTCTTT. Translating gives CSVRTGFTEAFF. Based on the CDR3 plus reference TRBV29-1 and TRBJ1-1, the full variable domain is SAVISQKPSRDICQRGTSLTIQCQVDSQVTMMFWYRQQPGQSLTLIATANQGSEATYESGFVIDKFPISRPNLTFSTLTVSNMSPEDSSIYLCSVRTGFTEAFFGQGTRLTVV.

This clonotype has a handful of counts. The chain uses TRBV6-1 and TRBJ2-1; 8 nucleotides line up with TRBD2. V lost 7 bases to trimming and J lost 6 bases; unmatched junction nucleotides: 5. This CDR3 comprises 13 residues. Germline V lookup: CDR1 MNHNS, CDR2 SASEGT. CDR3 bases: TGTGCCAGCACCAAGCGGGAGTCCAATGAGCAGTTCTTC. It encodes CASTKRESNEQFF.

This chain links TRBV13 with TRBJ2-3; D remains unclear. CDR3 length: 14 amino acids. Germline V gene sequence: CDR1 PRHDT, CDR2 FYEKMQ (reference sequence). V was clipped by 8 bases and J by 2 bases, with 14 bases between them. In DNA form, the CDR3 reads TGTGCCAGCTTCCCCCCTAAGGACACAGATACGCAGTATTTT. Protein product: CASFPPKDTDTQYF. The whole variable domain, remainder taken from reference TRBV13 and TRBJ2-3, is AAGVIQSPRHLIKEKRETATLKCYPIPRHDTVYWYQQGPGQDPQFLISFYEKMQSDKGSIPDRFSAQQFSDYHSELNMSSLELGDSALYFCASFPPKDTDTQYFGPGTRLTVL.

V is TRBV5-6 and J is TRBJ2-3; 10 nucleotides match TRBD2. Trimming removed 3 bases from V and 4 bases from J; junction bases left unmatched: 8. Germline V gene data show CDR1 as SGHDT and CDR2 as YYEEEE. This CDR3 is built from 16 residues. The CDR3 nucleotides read TGTGCCAGCAGCTCCTCCCAGCGGGGGGGCGCAGATACGCAGTATTTT. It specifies CASSSSQRGGADTQYF.

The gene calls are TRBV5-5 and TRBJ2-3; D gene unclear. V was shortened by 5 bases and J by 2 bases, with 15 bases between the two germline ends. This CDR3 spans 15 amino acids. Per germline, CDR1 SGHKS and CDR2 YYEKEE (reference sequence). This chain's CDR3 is CASRANPLDTDTQYF. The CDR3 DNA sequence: TGTGCCAGCAGGGCAAACCCATTGGACACAGATACGCAGTATTTT.

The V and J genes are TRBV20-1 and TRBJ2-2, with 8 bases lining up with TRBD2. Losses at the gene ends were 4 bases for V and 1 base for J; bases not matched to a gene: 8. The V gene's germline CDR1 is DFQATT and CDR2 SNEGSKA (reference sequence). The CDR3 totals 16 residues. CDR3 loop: CSAISLAELNTGELFF. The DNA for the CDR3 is TGCAGTGCTATTTCACTAGCGGAGCTGAACACCGGGGAGCTGTTTTTT.

CDR3: CAISGGTGGAGNTIYF. CDR3 nucleotide sequence: TGTGCCATCAGTGGGGGGACAGGGGGTGCTGGAAACACCATATATTTT. The rearrangement links TRBV10-3 to TRBJ1-3, with 11 bases lining up with TRBD1. The CDR3 consists of 16 residues. The V gene end was trimmed by 4 bases and the J gene end by 2 bases; junction bases not matched to a gene: 4. Germline V gene sequence: CDR1 ENHRY, CDR2 SYGVKD.

The CDR3, as DNA: TGCAGCGTTGAAGGCGGAGGGGCCGCTTTCTTT. Translating it yields CSVEGGGAAFF. J is TRBJ1-1 and V is TRBV29-1; a possible D gene is TRBD1 (5 bases). Germline values: CDR1 SQVTM, CDR2 ANQGSEA. Deletions cut 1 base from V and 11 bases from J, with 11 bases between. The CDR3 totals 11 residues.

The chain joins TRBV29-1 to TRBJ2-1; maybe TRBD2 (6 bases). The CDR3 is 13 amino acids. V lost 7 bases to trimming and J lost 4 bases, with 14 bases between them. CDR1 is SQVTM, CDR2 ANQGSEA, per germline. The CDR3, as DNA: TGCAGCGCCGTCCCCGGGACTTACAATGAGCAGTTCTTC. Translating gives CSAVPGTYNEQFF.

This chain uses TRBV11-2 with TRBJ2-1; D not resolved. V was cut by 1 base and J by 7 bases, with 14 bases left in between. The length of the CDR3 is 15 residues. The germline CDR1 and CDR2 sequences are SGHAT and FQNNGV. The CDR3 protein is CASSLGATSGNEQFF. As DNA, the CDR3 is TGTGCCAGCAGCTTAGGGGCAACGTCGGGTAATGAGCAGTTCTTC.

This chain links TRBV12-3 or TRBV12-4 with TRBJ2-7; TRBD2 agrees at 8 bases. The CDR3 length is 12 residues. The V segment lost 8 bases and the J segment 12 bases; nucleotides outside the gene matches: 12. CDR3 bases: TGTGCCAGCGCAAGACACGGGACTAGTCTGTACTTC. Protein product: CASARHGTSLYF.